These 27 T cell receptor beta chains were sequenced from one sample in a study of shared clonotypes between healthy human individuals. The data were produced by immunoSEQ multiplex PCR, yet TCRdb's version contains in-frame clones alone and is incomplete. The sample includes hundreds of thousands of clones, approximately 90% of them seen just once. CD8 cells regarded as naive lacked CD45RO, were positively chosen for CCR7, and omitted terminally differentiated effector memory CD45RA+ cells. Input material: naive CD8+ T cells sorted from blood. These receptors originate from a man aged 25-40 years in good health.

This clone was seen only once. The V gene is TRBV6-6, the J gene TRBJ2-1; D perhaps matches TRBD2 (5 bases). V dropped 10 bases and J dropped 6 bases, with 16 bases sitting between them. Germline V gene sequence: CDR1 MNHNY, CDR2 SVGAGI (reference sequence). The CDR3 runs to 13 residues. CDR3 in amino acids: CATEEDPSNEQFF. The CDR3 DNA reads as TGTGCCACCGAGGAGGATCCGAGCAATGAGCAGTTCTTC.

As concerns this clone: Because the CDR3's place on the DNA is in doubt, the DNA is left out and the CDR3 is given as listed by TCRdb. The V call is TRBV28, the J call TRBJ2-5; the table gives TRBD2 as D, unverified against the DNA. Germline assignment: CDR1 MDHEN and CDR2 SYDVKM. The CDR3 spans 16 residues, counting both ends. The CDR3 spells CASSSSTSGNQETQYF.

CDR3 loop: CASRRSGSSYEQYF. CDR3 DNA: TGTGCCAGCAGGCGTAGCGGAAGCTCCTACGAGCAGTACTTC. The V call is TRBV6-5, the J call TRBJ2-7; a possible D gene is TRBD2 (6 bases). This CDR3 has 14 residues. V lost 6 bases and J 0 bases, leaving 12 bases between the germline ends. Germline lookup yields CDR1 MNHEY and CDR2 SVGAGI.

The rearrangement joins TRBV28 to TRBJ1-2; D may be TRBD1 (6 bases). The germline V gene has CDR1 MDHEN and CDR2 SYDVKM. The CDR3 runs 16 residues. V dropped 6 bases and J dropped 4 bases, with 21 bases sitting between them. CDR3 amino acids: CASRIPFRGASYGYTF. CDR3 nucleotides: TGTGCCAGCAGAATCCCATTTAGGGGGGCAAGCTATGGCTACACCTTC.

CDR3 in amino acids: CASSRLRDFYYEQYF. In nucleotides, the CDR3 is TGTGCCAGCAGCCGACTTAGGGACTTCTATTACGAGCAGTACTTC. V gene TRBV7-4 combines with J gene TRBJ2-7; a possible D gene is TRBD2 (6 bases). Trimming left V 5 bases short and J 4 bases short, with 18 bases between. Germline CDR1 and CDR2: SGHVT and SQSDAQ. The CDR3 is 15 amino acids.

This chain joins TRBV2 and TRBJ1-5; D ambiguous. Germline V lookup: CDR1 SNHLY, CDR2 FYNNEI. Trimming cost V 4 bases and J 3 bases, with 10 bases left between them. CDR3 length equals 14 residues. This CDR3 reads CASSGTAANQPQHF. The CDR3 DNA sequence: TGTGCCAGCAGTGGGACGGCTGCCAATCAGCCCCAGCATTTT.

The chain has TRBV4-3 and TRBJ2-7; D tentatively fits TRBD1 or TRBD2 (5 bases each). Germline lookup yields CDR1 LGHNA and CDR2 YSLEER. The germline V and J ends were trimmed by 0 bases and 1 base, with 10 bases remaining between them. The length of the CDR3 is 15 residues. The CDR3: CASSQDSGPSYEQYF. In DNA, the CDR3 is TGCGCCAGCAGCCAAGATTCGGGGCCTTCCTACGAGCAGTACTTC.

V gene TRBV27 combines with J gene TRBJ2-2, with D unresolved. CDR3 length equals 13 residues. The V end lost 5 bases, the J end lost 3 bases, and 7 bases lay between the germline ends. Germline values: CDR1 MNHEY, CDR2 SMNVEV (reference sequence). As DNA, the CDR3 is TGTGCCAGCAGTCGACGGGACACCGGGGAGCTGTTTTTT. This sequence encodes CASSRRDTGELFF.

This clone was seen a single time. V usage is TRBV4-1 and J usage is TRBJ2-1; D remains ambiguous. Germline V CDR1 and CDR2: MGHRA, YSYEKL. The CDR3 is 13 amino acids. Between the trimmed V and J ends, which lost 3 bases and 3 bases, there was a span of 6 bases. This chain's CDR3 is CASSHSSYNEQFF. In nucleotides, the CDR3 is TGCGCCAGCAGCCATAGTAGCTACAATGAGCAGTTCTTC.

The chain combines TRBV10-2 with TRBJ2-1; 12 bases agree with TRBD2. The CDR3 totals 18 residues. Germline V CDR1 and CDR2: WSHSY, SAAADI. V lost 7 bases to trimming and J lost 2 bases; unmatched junction nucleotides: 12. The chain's CDR3 is CASTLGLAGRVAYNEQFF. CDR3 in DNA: TGCGCCAGCACCCTTGGACTAGCGGGGAGGGTAGCCTACAATGAGCAGTTCTTC.

The chain uses TRBV15 and TRBJ2-2; 8 nucleotides line up with TRBD1. Germline V CDR1 and CDR2: LNHNV, YYDKDF (reference sequence). This CDR3 has 16 residues. Losses at the gene ends were 5 bases for V and 5 bases for J; bases not matched to a gene: 10. Here the CDR3 DNA reads TGTGCCACCAGCGATCCTCAGGGGGCGGGGACCGGGGAGCTGTTTTTT. Its translation is CATSDPQGAGTGELFF.

In regard to this clone: At the DNA level, this CDR3 is encoded by other sequences in the same sample as well. This sequence joins TRBV27 and TRBJ2-7; D gene ambiguous. Per the germline V gene, CDR1 is MNHEY and CDR2 is SMNVEV (reference sequence). CDR3 length equals 13 residues. The germline V and J ends were trimmed by 5 bases and 0 bases, with 8 bases remaining between them. The CDR3 DNA reads as TGTGCCAGCAGTCCCCAAAGCTCCTACGAGCAGTACTTC. It yields the protein CASSPQSSYEQYF.

This clone was seen just once. This chain connects TRBV25-1 to TRBJ2-2; no clear D. This CDR3 spans 14 amino acids. V was trimmed by 3 bases and J by 4 bases, leaving 9 bases between them. CDR1 MGHDK and CDR2 SYGVNS come from the germline V gene. The CDR3 is CASSDVPGTGELFF. The CDR3 coding sequence is TGTGCCAGCAGTGATGTCCCGGGCACCGGGGAGCTGTTTTTT.

The genes are TRBV6-1 and TRBJ2-1; 10 bases map to TRBD1. The J segment lost 8 bases and the V segment lost 4 bases, leaving 5 bases of the junction unmatched. The CDR3 runs 14 residues. CDR1 is MNHNS, CDR2 SASEGT, per germline. CDR3 sequence (DNA): TGTGCCAGCAGTGGACAGGGGGCGCGCGATGAGCAGTTCTTC. It codes for CASSGQGARDEQFF.

The J gene is TRBJ2-1, the V gene TRBV7-9; D may be TRBD1 or TRBD2 (5 bases each). The CDR3 spans 17 residues. V was trimmed by 2 bases and J by 13 bases, leaving 27 bases between them. The germline V gene has CDR1 SEHNR and CDR2 FQNEAQ (reference sequence). CDR3 sequence reads: CASSLPPGFERRRDQFF. The CDR3 nucleotides are TGTGCCAGCAGCTTACCCCCTGGGTTCGAGCGCCGTCGGGACCAGTTCTTC.

This clone was observed a single time. The identical CDR3 is also encoded by other nucleotide sequences in the sample. The chain employs TRBV28 and TRBJ1-2; TRBD1 aligns across 9 bases. The CDR3 runs 17 residues. V was clipped by 6 bases and J by 4 bases; unmatched bases: 15. Germline values: CDR1 MDHEN, CDR2 SYDVKM. The CDR3 nucleotides are TGTGCCAGCAGCCCCGGGACAGGGTATGTGGGGAGCTATGGCTACACCTTC. This codes for CASSPGTGYVGSYGYTF.

The chain uses TRBV10-2 and TRBJ1-2; TRBD1 might be the D (5 bases). Germline V gene sequence: CDR1 WSHSY, CDR2 SAAADI. The CDR3 length is 13 residues. The V end was cut by 6 bases, the J end by 3 bases, with 11 bases between. The DNA for the CDR3 is TGCGCCAGCAGGGACGGGGCTGACTATGGCTACACCTTC. Translation gives CASRDGADYGYTF.

V gene TRBV11-1 combines with J gene TRBJ2-7; the D is unclear. The CDR3 spans 11 residues. V gave up 5 bases and J gave up 3 bases, with 5 bases separating them. Germline-derived CDR1 and CDR2 are SGHAT and FQDESV (reference sequence). The CDR3: CASSQVYEQYF. The CDR3 bases are TGTGCCAGCAGCCAGGTCTACGAGCAGTACTTC.

J is TRBJ2-3 and V is TRBV7-8; TRBD2 is a possible D gene (6 bases). Germline loops: CDR1 SGHVS, CDR2 FQNEAQ. The CDR3 consists of 16 residues. Trimming shortened V by 7 bases and J by 0 bases, and 17 bases separated the two germline ends. CDR3: CASTPRAGLSTDTQYF. CDR3 coding DNA: TGTGCCAGCACCCCGAGGGCGGGACTTAGCACAGATACGCAGTATTTT.

V is TRBV11-2 and J is TRBJ2-5; TRBD1 matches at 7 bases. With 6 bases clipped from V and 5 bases from J, the junction kept 15 bases outside the gene matches. The germline CDR1 and CDR2 sequences are SGHAT and FQNNGV. The CDR3 contains 16 residues. CDR3 DNA sequence: TGTGCCAGCAGTCCTACTAATCGACAGGGTTTGGAGACCCAGTACTTC. This sequence encodes CASSPTNRQGLETQYF.

This sequence joins TRBV7-9 and TRBJ2-7, with D possibly being TRBD2 (5 bases). Trimming took off 5 bases at V and 3 bases at J, with 11 bases between the two ends. CDR3 length equals 13 residues. The germline V gene encodes CDR1 SEHNR and CDR2 FQNEAQ (reference sequence). The CDR3 DNA sequence: TGTGCCAGCAGCGCTTACGGGGACTACGAGCAGTACTTC. Protein: CASSAYGDYEQYF.

This chain uses TRBV6-6 with TRBJ1-2; 7 bases line up with TRBD1. This CDR3 contains 15 residues. Germline assignment: CDR1 MNHNY and CDR2 SVGAGI (reference sequence). V shed 6 bases and J 4 bases; nucleotides not matched to a gene: 11. CDR3 amino acids: CASSHRTGHVYGYTF. Written as DNA, the CDR3 is TGTGCCAGCAGCCATAGGACAGGTCACGTCTATGGCTACACCTTC.

This chain joins TRBV5-6 and TRBJ2-7, with D possibly being TRBD1 or TRBD2 (5 bases each). The CDR3 loop spans 13 amino acids. With 3 bases removed from V and 7 bases from J, the gap between germline ends came to 14 bases. Germline V gene lookup returns CDR1 SGHDT and CDR2 YYEEEE. CDR3 coding DNA: TGTGCCAGCAGCTCCGGGACCTTTTGGGAGCAGTACTTC. It yields the protein CASSSGTFWEQYF.

V and J are TRBV29-1 and TRBJ2-1; TRBD2 is a possible D gene (5 bases). CDR3 size: 15 residues. The V gene's germline CDR1 is SQVTM and CDR2 ANQGSEA. V lost 7 bases and J 7 bases, leaving 23 bases between the germline ends. CDR3 amino acids: CSAEGTDKPSNEQFF. The CDR3 region has the DNA TGCAGCGCCGAGGGTACAGATAAACCGTCTAATGAGCAGTTCTTC.

The chain links TRBV4-1 to TRBJ1-5, with D unclear. The CDR3 is 13 amino acids. V was shortened by 6 bases and J by 4 bases, with 10 bases between the two germline ends. Per germline, CDR1 MGHRA and CDR2 YSYEKL. This CDR3 reads CASSLGRNQPQHF. In nucleotides, the CDR3 is TGCGCCAGCAGTTTAGGACGGAATCAGCCCCAGCATTTT.

The chain combines TRBV7-8 with TRBJ1-5; no clear D. V lost 0 bases and J lost 10, with 4 bases in between. CDR3 length: 11 amino acids. Germline V gene data show CDR1 as SGHVS and CDR2 as FQNEAQ. This CDR3 is CASSLAGPQHF. The CDR3 DNA reads TGTGCCAGCAGCTTAGCGGGTCCCCAGCATTTT.

The chain has TRBV7-2 and TRBJ1-2; 7 nucleotides align to TRBD1. Germline V gene sequence: CDR1 SGHTA, CDR2 FQGNSA. This CDR3 contains 15 residues. After removal of 4 bases from V and 3 bases from J, the junction contained 8 bases not matched to a gene. The CDR3 loop is CASSSPRGGDYGYTF. The CDR3 nucleotides read TGTGCCAGCAGCTCCCCCCGAGGGGGCGACTATGGCTACACCTTC.